These 15 T cell receptor beta chains originate from one sample sequenced in a study of CD8 T cells in Susac syndrome. With random hexamers, reverse transcription was performed on about 0.5 to 1 ug of RNA. TCRdb processed the immunoSEQ multiplex PCR reads anew with MiXCR; each CDR3 protein has one entry. The data show 71,000 or so distinct CDR3 sequences, just over 90% seen once. The sample consisted of CD4+ T cells from PBMCs. The origin of the receptors is a human donor with Susac syndrome.

This chain uses TRBV6-5 with TRBJ2-1; D might be TRBD2 (7 bases). This CDR3 has 19 residues. Trimming left V 0 bases short and J 4 bases short, with 22 bases between. The germline V gene has CDR1 MNHEY and CDR2 SVGAGI. DNA of the CDR3: TGTGCCAGCAGTTACTCAAATTCCGGGGACATGGGGGGGTACAATGAGCAGTTCTTC. Its protein is CASSYSNSGDMGGYNEQFF.

The V gene is TRBV12-3 or TRBV12-4, the J gene TRBJ1-3; D call uncertain. This CDR3 comprises 15 residues. The V and J ends lost 6 bases and 0 bases respectively, with 12 bases between them. The CDR3 region has the DNA TGTGCCAGCAGCCCCGACTGGAGCTCTGGAAACACCATATATTTT. Protein sequence: CASSPDWSSGNTIYF.

The chain has TRBV23-1 and TRBJ2-7; the D gene is possibly TRBD1 (5 bases). TRBV23-1 is an ORF for which the function is uncertain. V gave up 3 bases and J gave up 0 bases, with 15 bases separating them. The CDR3 is 16 amino acids. CDR3 in amino acids: CASSHRTTGHSYEQYF. The CDR3 coding sequence is TGCGCCAGCAGTCATCGAACTACAGGTCACTCCTACGAGCAGTACTTC.

The rearrangement uses TRBV6-2 or TRBV6-3 and TRBJ1-1; D perhaps matches TRBD1 (5 bases). This CDR3 has 16 amino acids. V was shortened by 6 bases and J by 5 bases, with 22 bases between the two germline ends. Germline assignment: CDR1 MNHEY and CDR2 SVGEGT. The CDR3 sequence: CASRPGTVPIGTEAFF. Here the CDR3 DNA reads TGTGCCAGCAGACCCGGGACGGTTCCTATTGGGACTGAAGCTTTCTTT.

J is TRBJ1-5 and V is TRBV6-5; 10 bases map to TRBD1. The CDR3 sequence is 15 residues long. Germline lookup yields CDR1 MNHEY and CDR2 SVGAGI. Trimming cost V 5 bases and J 7 bases; bases outside gene matches: 8. The CDR3 protein is CASSLTGGPEQPQHF. The CDR3 DNA reads as TGTGCCAGCAGTCTGACAGGGGGCCCGGAACAGCCCCAGCATTTT.

The V call is TRBV3-1, the J call TRBJ2-5; 7 nucleotides agree with TRBD1. There are 13 residues in the CDR3. Germline V gives CDR1 LGHDT, CDR2 YNNKEL (reference sequence). V trimming: 6 bases; J trimming: 4 bases; junction bases outside the gene matches: 5. CDR3 in DNA: TGTGCCAGCAGACTTCCAGGGGGAGAGACCCAGTACTTC. Its translation is CASRLPGGETQYF.

This clonotype was found a few times. This chain uses TRBV6-5 with TRBJ1-5, with D perhaps TRBD1 (6 bases). The germline gives CDR1 MNHEY, CDR2 SVGAGI. The CDR3 runs to 15 residues. The V end lost 5 bases, the J end lost 0 bases, and 11 bases lay between the germline ends. CDR3 sequence (DNA): TGTGCCAGCAGTCGGACAGTTTATAGCAATCAGCCCCAGCATTTT. Translation gives CASSRTVYSNQPQHF.

J is TRBJ2-3 and V is TRBV2; D is undetermined. Germline loops: CDR1 SNHLY, CDR2 FYNNEI. The CDR3 has 15 amino acids. V dropped 4 bases and J dropped 0 bases, with 11 bases sitting between them. CDR3 sequence (DNA): TGTGCCAGCAGTGGTGAGGCGCCTAGCACAGATACGCAGTATTTT. Translated: CASSGEAPSTDTQYF.

The rearrangement uses TRBV19 and TRBJ2-5; the match to TRBD1 covers 11 bases. CDR1 is LNHDA and CDR2 is SQIVND in the germline V gene (reference sequence). The length of the CDR3 is 17 residues. The J segment lost 0 bases and the V segment lost 5 bases, leaving 8 bases of the junction unmatched. CDR3 protein: CASSAGRDRGYQETQYF. The CDR3, as DNA: TGTGCCAGTAGTGCCGGGAGGGACAGGGGGTACCAAGAGACCCAGTACTTC.

The count of this clonotype is one. V usage is TRBV3-1 and J usage is TRBJ2-7; TRBD1 matches 7 bases. V lost 3 bases and J lost 3; bases outside the gene matches: 5. From germline, CDR1 is LGHDT and CDR2 YNNKEL (reference sequence). The CDR3 has 14 amino acids. The CDR3 here is CASSQGDSRYEQYF. CDR3 bases: TGTGCCAGCAGCCAGGGGGACAGCCGCTACGAGCAGTACTTC.

A single count supports this clonotype. This chain connects TRBV30 to TRBJ2-5; 12 nucleotides align to TRBD2. The CDR3 loop spans 13 amino acids. The V and J ends lost 2 bases and 5 bases, in that order; junction bases with no gene match: 0. CDR1 is GTSNPN, CDR2 SVGIG, per germline (reference sequence). DNA of the CDR3: TGTGCCTGGAGTCTAGCGGGGGGGGAGACCCAGTACTTC. Translated: CAWSLAGGETQYF. The variable domain in full, completed from reference TRBV30 and TRBJ2-5, reads SQTIHQWPATLVQPVGSPLSLECTVEGTSNPNLYWYRQAAGRGLQLLFYSVGIGQISSEVPQNLSASRPQDRQFILSSKKLLLSDSGFYLCAWSLAGGETQYFGPGTRLLVL.

The chain couples TRBV7-9 to TRBJ2-7; 10 nucleotides agree with TRBD1. The ends lost 3 bases at V and 3 bases at J; junction bases unmatched: 8. There are 16 residues in the CDR3. CDR1 is SEHNR and CDR2 is FQNEAQ in the germline V gene (reference sequence). The CDR3 coding sequence is TGTGCCAGCAGCTTGCAAGGGACAGGGGTTTTCTACGAGCAGTACTTC. This gives the protein CASSLQGTGVFYEQYF.

The chain carries TRBV5-1 and TRBJ2-7; 10 bases are shared with TRBD1. V was clipped by 2 bases and J by 2 bases; unmatched bases: 4. The germline CDR1 and CDR2 sequences are SGHRS and YFSETQ. The CDR3 spans 15 residues. The CDR3 spells CASSFRTGGTYEQYF. Here the CDR3 DNA reads TGCGCCAGCAGCTTTAGGACAGGGGGAACCTACGAGCAGTACTTC.

The V call is TRBV14, the J call TRBJ1-1; D is ambiguous. The germline V and J ends were trimmed by 4 bases and 2 bases, with 20 bases remaining between them. CDR3 length: 17 residues. Germline CDR1 reads SGHDN; CDR2 reads FVKESK. The CDR3 reads CASSPRRQATSNTEAFF. The CDR3 bases are TGTGCCAGCAGCCCCAGGAGGCAGGCAACCTCAAACACTGAAGCTTTCTTT.

The chain couples TRBV25-1 to TRBJ1-4; maybe TRBD1 (6 bases). CDR1 MGHDK and CDR2 SYGVNS come from the germline V gene. Trimming stripped 7 bases from V and 4 bases from J, with 13 bases between. The CDR3 is 14 residues long. CDR3 DNA sequence: TGTGCCAGCACCGCACAGGGCTTTAATGAAAAACTGTTTTTT. Protein: CASTAQGFNEKLFF.